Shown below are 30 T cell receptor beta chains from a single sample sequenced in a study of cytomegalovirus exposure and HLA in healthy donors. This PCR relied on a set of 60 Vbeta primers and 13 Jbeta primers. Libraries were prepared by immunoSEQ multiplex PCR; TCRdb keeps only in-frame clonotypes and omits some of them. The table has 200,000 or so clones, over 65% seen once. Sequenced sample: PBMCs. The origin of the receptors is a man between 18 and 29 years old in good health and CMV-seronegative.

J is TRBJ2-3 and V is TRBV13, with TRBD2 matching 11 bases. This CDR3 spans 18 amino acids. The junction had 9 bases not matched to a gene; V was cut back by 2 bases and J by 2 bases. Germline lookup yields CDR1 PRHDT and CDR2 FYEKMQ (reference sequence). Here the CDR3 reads CASSLTGRLAGSTDTQYF. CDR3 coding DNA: TGTGCCAGCAGCTTAACGGGGAGACTAGCGGGGTCCACAGATACGCAGTATTTT.

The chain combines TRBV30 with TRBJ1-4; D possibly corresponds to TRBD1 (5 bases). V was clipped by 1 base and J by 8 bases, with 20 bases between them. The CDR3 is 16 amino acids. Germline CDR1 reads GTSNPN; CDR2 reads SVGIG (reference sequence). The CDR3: CAWSGPFPGLGEKLFF. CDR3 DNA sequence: TGTGCCTGGAGTGGCCCGTTTCCAGGGCTGGGAGAAAAACTGTTTTTT.

The DNA for the CDR3 is TGTGCCAGCAGCCTCGGGTTCCGCGCGGAGCAGTACTTC. It translates to CASSLGFRAEQYF. This chain connects TRBV6-5 to TRBJ2-5, with D uncertain. Trimming took 6 bases from V and 11 from J, leaving 19 bases between them. This CDR3 comprises 13 residues. CDR1 and CDR2 (germline): MNHEY, SVGAGI.

The CDR3 is CASSLERATAYNEQFF. Written as DNA, the CDR3 is TGTGCCAGCAGCTTGGAGCGGGCGACCGCCTACAATGAGCAGTTCTTC. The chain employs TRBV7-8 and TRBJ2-1, with a weak D call TRBD2 (6 bases). Germline V lookup: CDR1 SGHVS, CDR2 FQNEAQ. V lost 3 bases to trimming and J lost 2 bases, with 14 bases between them. This CDR3 is 16 amino acids long.

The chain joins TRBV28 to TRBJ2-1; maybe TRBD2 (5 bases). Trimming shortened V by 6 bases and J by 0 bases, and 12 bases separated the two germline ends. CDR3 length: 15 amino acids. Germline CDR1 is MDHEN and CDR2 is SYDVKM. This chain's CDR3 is CASREEASSYNEQFF. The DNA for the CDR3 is TGTGCCAGCAGGGAGGAAGCGAGCTCCTACAATGAGCAGTTCTTC.

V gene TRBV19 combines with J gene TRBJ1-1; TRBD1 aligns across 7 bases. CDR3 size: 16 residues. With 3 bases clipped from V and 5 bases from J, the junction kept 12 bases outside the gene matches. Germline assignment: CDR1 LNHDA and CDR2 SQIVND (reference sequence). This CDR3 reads CASSMAGGGSRTEAFF. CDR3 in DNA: TGTGCCAGTAGTATGGCCGGAGGGGGCAGTCGGACTGAAGCTTTCTTT.

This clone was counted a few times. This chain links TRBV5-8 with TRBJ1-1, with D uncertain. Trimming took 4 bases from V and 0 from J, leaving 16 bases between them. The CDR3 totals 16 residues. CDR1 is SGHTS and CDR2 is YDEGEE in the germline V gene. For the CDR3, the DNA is TGTGCCAGCAGCCTTCCTATGCGTTCCATGAACACTGAAGCTTTCTTT. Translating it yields CASSLPMRSMNTEAFF.

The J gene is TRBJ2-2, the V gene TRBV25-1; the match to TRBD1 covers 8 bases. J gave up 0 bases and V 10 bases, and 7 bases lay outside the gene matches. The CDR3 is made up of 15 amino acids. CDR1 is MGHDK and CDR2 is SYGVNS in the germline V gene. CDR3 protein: CATSPGGTNTGELFF. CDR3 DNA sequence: TGTGCCACCTCCCCAGGGGGCACGAACACCGGGGAGCTGTTTTTT. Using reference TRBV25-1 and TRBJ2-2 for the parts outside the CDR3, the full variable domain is EADIYQTPRYLVIGTGKKITLECSQTMGHDKMYWYQQDPGMELHLIHYSYGVNSTEKGDLSSESTVSRIRTEHFPLTLESARPSHTSQYLCATSPGGTNTGELFFGEGSRLTVL.

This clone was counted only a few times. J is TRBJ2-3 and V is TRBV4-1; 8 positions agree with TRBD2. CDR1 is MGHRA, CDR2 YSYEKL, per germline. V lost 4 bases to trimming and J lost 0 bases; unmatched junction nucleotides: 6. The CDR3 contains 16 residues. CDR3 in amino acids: CASSLSSGWSTDTQYF. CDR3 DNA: TGCGCCAGCAGCCTGTCTAGCGGGTGGAGCACAGATACGCAGTATTTT.

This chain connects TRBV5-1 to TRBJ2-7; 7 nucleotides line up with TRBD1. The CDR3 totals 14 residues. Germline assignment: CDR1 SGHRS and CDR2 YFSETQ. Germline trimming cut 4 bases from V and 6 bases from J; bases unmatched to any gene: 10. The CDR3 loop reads CASSEGQPRREQYF. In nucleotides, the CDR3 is TGCGCCAGCAGCGAGGGACAGCCACGGCGCGAGCAGTACTTC.

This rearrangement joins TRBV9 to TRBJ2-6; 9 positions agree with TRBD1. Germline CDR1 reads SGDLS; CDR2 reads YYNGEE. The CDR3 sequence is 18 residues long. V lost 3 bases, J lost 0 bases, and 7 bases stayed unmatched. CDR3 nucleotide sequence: TGTGCCAGCAGCGGGAGGGACAGGGAGCGCTCTGGGGCCAACGTCCTGACTTTC. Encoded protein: CASSGRDRERSGANVLTF.

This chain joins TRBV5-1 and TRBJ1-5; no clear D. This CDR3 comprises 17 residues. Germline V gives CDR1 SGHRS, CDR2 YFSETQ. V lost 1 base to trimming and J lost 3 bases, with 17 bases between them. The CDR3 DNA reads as TGCGCCAGCAGCTTGTCGAGGATTGTCACTTCCAATCAGCCCCAGCATTTT. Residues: CASSLSRIVTSNQPQHF.

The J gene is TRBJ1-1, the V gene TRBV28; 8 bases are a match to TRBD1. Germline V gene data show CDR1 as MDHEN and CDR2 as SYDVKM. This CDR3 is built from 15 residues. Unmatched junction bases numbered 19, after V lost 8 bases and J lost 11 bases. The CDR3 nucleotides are TGTGCCAGCGCAACCGGGACAGGTGACTGGGCGCGGGCTTTCTTT. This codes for CASATGTGDWARAFF.

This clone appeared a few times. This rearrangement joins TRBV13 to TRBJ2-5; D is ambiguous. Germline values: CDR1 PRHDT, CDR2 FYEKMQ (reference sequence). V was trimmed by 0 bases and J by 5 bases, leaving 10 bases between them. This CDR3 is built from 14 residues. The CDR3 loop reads CASSLGSRLETQYF. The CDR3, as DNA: TGTGCCAGCAGCTTAGGTTCGCGGCTTGAGACCCAGTACTTC.

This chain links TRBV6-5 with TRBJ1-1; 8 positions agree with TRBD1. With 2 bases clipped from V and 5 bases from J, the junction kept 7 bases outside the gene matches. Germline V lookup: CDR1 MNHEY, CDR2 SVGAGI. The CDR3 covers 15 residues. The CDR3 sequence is CASSYTGQGRTEAFF. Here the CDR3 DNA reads TGTGCCAGCAGTTACACCGGACAGGGTAGGACTGAAGCTTTCTTT.

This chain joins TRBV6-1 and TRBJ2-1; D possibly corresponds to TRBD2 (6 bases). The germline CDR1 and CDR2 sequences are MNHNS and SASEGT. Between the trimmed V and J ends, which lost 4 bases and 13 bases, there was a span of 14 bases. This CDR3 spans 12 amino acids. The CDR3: CASSGHLLAQFF. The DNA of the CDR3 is TGTGCCAGCAGTGGTCATTTACTAGCCCAGTTCTTC.

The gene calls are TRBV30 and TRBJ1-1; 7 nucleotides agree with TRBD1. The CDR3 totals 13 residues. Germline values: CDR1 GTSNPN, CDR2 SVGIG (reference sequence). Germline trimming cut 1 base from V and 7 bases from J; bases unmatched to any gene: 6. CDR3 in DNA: TGTGCCTGGAGTGAGACAGGGAGCGGTGAAGCTTTCTTT. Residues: CAWSETGSGEAFF. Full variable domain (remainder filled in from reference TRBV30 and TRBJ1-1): SQTIHQWPATLVQPVGSPLSLECTVEGTSNPNLYWYRQAAGRGLQLLFYSVGIGQISSEVPQNLSASRPQDRQFILSSKKLLLSDSGFYLCAWSETGSGEAFFGQGTRLTVV.

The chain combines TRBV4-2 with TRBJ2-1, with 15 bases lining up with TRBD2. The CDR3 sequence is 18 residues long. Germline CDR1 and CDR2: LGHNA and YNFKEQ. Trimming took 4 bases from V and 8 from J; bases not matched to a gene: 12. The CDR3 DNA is TGTGCCAGCAGCCGATCCGGGACTAGCGGGAGGCTTTCCCATGAGCAGTTCTTC. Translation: CASSRSGTSGRLSHEQFF.

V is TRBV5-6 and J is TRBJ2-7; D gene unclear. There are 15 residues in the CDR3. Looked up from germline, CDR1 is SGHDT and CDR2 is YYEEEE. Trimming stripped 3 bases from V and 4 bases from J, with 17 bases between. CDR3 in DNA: TGTGCCAGCAGCTCTTCCGGGTCGAAATTATACGAGCAGTACTTC. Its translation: CASSSSGSKLYEQYF.

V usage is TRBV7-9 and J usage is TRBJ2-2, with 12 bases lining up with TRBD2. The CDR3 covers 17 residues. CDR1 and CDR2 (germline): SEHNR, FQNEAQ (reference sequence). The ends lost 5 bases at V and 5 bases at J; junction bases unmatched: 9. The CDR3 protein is CASSARLAGVGTGELFF. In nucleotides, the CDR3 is TGTGCCAGCAGCGCCAGACTAGCGGGAGTGGGGACCGGGGAGCTGTTTTTT.

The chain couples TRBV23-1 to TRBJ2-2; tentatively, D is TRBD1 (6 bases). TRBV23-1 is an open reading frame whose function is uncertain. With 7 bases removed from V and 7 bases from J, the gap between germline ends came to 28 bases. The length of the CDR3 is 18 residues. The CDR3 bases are TGCGCCAGCATTCCCCCGGGACAACGGGTTTGCCGACGCGGGGAGCTGTTTTTT. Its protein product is CASIPPGQRVCRRGELFF.

The CDR3, as DNA: TGTGCCAGCACCACAACCCTGGACACTGAAGCTTTCTTT. It specifies CASTTTLDTEAFF. J is TRBJ1-1 and V is TRBV6-5; unclear D gene. V was pared by 7 bases and J by 3 bases, with 12 bases between. Germline CDR1 MNHEY, CDR2 SVGAGI. The CDR3 spans 13 residues.

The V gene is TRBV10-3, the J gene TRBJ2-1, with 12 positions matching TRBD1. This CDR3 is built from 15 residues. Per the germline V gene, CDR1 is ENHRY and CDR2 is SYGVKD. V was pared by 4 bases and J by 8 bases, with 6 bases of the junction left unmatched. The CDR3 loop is CAISGGQGAFDEQFF. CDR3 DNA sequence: TGTGCCATCAGTGGGGGACAGGGGGCTTTCGATGAGCAGTTCTTC.

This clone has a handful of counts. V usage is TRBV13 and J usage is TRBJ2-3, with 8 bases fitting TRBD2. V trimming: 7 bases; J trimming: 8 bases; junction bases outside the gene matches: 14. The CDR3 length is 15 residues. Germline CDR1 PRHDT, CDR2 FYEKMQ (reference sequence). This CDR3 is CASIIRQRRGGTQYF. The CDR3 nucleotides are TGTGCCAGCATCATCCGACAGCGCCGGGGGGGTACGCAGTATTTT.

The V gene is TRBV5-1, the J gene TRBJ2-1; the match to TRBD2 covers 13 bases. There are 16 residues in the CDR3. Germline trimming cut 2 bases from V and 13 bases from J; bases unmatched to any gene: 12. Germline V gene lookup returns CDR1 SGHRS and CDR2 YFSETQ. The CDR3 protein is CASSFWTSGRRVVQFF. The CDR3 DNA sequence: TGCGCCAGCAGCTTTTGGACTAGCGGGAGAAGGGTAGTACAGTTCTTC.

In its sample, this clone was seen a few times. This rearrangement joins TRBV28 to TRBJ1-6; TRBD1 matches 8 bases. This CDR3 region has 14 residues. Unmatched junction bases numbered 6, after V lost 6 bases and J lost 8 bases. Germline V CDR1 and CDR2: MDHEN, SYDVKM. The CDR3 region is CASSHGQGYSPLHF. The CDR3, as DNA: TGTGCCAGCAGCCACGGACAGGGTTATTCACCCCTCCACTTT.

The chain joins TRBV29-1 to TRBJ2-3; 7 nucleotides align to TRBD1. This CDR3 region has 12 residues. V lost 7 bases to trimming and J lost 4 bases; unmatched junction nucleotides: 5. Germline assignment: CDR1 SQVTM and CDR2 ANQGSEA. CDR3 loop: CSARQGPDTQYF. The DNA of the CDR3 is TGCAGCGCTCGACAGGGACCAGATACGCAGTATTTT.

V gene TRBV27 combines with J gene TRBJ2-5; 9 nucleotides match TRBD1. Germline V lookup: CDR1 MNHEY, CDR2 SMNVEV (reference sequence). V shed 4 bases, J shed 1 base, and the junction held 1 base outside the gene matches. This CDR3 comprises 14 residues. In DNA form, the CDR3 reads TGTGCCAGCAGTTCGGGACAGGGCCAAGAGACCCAGTACTTC. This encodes CASSSGQGQETQYF.

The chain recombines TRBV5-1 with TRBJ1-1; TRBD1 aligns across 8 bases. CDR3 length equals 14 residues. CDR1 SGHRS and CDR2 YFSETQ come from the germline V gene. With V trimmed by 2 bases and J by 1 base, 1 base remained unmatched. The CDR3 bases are TGCGCCAGCAGCTTAGGGACAGGGAACACTGAAGCTTTCTTT. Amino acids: CASSLGTGNTEAFF.

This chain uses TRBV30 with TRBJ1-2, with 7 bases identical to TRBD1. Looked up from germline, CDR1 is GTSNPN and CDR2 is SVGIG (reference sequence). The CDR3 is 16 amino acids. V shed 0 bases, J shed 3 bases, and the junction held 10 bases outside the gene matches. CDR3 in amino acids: CAWSVPFGQEHYGYTF. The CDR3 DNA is TGTGCCTGGAGTGTACCCTTTGGACAGGAGCACTATGGCTACACCTTC.